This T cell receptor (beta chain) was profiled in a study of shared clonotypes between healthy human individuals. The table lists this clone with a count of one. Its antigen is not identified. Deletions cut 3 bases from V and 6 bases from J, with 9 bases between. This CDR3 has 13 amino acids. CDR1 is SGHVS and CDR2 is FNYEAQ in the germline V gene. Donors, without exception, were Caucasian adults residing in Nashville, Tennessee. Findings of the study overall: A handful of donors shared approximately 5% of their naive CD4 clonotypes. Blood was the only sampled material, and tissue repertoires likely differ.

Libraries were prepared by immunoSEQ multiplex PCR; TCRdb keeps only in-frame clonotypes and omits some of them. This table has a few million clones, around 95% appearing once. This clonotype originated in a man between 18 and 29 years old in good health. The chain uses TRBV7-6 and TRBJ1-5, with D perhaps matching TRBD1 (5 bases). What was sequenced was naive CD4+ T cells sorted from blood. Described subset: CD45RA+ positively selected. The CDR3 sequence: CASSLTVIQPQHF. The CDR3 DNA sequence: TGTGCCAGCAGCTTGACAGTTATTCAGCCCCAGCATTTT.